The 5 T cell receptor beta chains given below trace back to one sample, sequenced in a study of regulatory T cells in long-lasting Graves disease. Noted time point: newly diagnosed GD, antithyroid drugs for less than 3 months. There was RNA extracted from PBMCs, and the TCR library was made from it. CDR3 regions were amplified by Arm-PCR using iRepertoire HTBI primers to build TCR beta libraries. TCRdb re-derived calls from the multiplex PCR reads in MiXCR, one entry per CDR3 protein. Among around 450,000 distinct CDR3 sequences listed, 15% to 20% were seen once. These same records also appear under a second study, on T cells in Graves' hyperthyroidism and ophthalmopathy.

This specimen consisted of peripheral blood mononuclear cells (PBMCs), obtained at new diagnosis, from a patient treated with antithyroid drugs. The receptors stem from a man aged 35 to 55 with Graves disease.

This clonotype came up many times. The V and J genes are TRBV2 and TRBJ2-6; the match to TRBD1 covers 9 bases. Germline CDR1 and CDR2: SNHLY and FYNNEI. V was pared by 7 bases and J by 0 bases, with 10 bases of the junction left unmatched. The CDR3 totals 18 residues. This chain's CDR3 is CASTRTGTGFSGANVLTF. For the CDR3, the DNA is TGTGCCAGCACCCGAACCGGGACAGGGTTCTCTGGGGCCAACGTCCTGACTTTC.

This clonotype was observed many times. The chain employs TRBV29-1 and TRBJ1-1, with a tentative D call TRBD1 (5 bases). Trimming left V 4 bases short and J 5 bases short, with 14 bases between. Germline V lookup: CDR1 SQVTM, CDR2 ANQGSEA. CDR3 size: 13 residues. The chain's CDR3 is CSVAFWSGTEAFF. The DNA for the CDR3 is TGCAGCGTTGCCTTCTGGTCAGGGACTGAAGCTTTCTTT.

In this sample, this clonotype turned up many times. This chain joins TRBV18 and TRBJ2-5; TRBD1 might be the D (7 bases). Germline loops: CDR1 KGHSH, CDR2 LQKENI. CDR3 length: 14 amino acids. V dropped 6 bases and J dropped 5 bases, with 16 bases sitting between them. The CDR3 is CASSPSTGRETQYF. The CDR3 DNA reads TGTGCCAGCTCGCCCTCGACAGGGAGGGAGACCCAGTACTTC.

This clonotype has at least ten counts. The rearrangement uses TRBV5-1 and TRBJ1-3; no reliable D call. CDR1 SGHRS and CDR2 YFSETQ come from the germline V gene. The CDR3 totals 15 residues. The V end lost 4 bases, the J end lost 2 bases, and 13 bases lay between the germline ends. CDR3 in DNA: TGCGCCAGCAGCCAAGGGCTACTTACTGGAAACACCATATATTTT. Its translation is CASSQGLLTGNTIYF.

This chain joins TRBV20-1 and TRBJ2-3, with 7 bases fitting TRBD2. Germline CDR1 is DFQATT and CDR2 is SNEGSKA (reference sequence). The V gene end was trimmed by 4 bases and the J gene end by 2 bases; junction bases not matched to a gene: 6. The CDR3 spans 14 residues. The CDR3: CSATRAGSTDTQYF. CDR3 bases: TGCAGTGCTACCCGAGCGGGGTCCACAGATACGCAGTATTTT.